Following are 29 T cell receptor beta chains from one sample sequenced in a study of T cell changes during pregnancy in multiple sclerosis. Sequencing used immunoSEQ multiplex PCR; TCRdb keeps in-frame clones, though not all of them. The sample lists 30,000 to 45,000 clones, over 80% occurring once. Sample: CD8+ T cells from peripheral blood mononuclear cells, taken before pregnancy. These TCRs come from a female donor with multiple sclerosis, enrolled in a pregnancy study.

V is TRBV4-2 and J is TRBJ1-2; 7 bases match TRBD1. Unmatched junction bases numbered 8, after V lost 1 base and J lost 6 bases. The germline gives CDR1 LGHNA, CDR2 YNFKEQ. CDR3 length equals 15 residues. For the CDR3, the DNA is TGTGCCAGCAGCCAAGTTCAGACAGGGCGCGATGGCTACACCTTC. Amino acid sequence: CASSQVQTGRDGYTF.

The CDR3 nucleotides are TGTGCCAGCAGTGACAGGCGTGAAGCTTTCTTT. It translates to CASSDRREAFF. The chain has TRBV6-1 and TRBJ1-1; D gene uncertain. The V gene's germline CDR1 is MNHNS and CDR2 SASEGT. The germline V and J ends were trimmed by 3 bases and 7 bases, with 6 bases remaining between them. This CDR3 region has 11 residues.

This rearrangement joins TRBV27 to TRBJ1-1, with 10 bases fitting TRBD1. Germline V gene sequence: CDR1 MNHEY, CDR2 SMNVEV (reference sequence). The junction had 9 bases not matched to a gene; V was cut back by 7 bases and J by 10 bases. The CDR3 runs 13 residues. The DNA for the CDR3 is TGTGCCAGCAAGGGGACAGGGGCAATAGGAGCTTTCTTT. It specifies CASKGTGAIGAFF.

V gene TRBV9 combines with J gene TRBJ2-7; D is possibly TRBD1 (6 bases). The V gene's germline CDR1 is SGDLS and CDR2 YYNGEE. The ends were cut back, 0 bases at V and 0 bases at J, with 7 bases in the middle. The CDR3 runs to 14 residues. CDR3 amino acids: CASSVVGGSYEQYF. CDR3 in DNA: TGTGCCAGCAGCGTAGTAGGGGGCTCCTACGAGCAGTACTTC.

This rearrangement joins TRBV27 to TRBJ1-2, with TRBD1 matching over 8 bases. Germline V gene data show CDR1 as MNHEY and CDR2 as SMNVEV (reference sequence). CDR3 length: 15 residues. With V trimmed by 5 bases and J by 5 bases, 10 bases remained unmatched. CDR3 sequence: CASSPRTGRGYGYTF. The CDR3 DNA is TGTGCCAGCAGTCCGAGGACAGGGAGGGGATATGGCTACACCTTC.

The chain has TRBV5-1 and TRBJ2-5; possibly TRBD1 for D (6 bases). V dropped 4 bases and J dropped 5 bases, with 18 bases sitting between them. Looked up from germline, CDR1 is SGHRS and CDR2 is YFSETQ. The CDR3 runs 15 residues. CDR3 in amino acids: CASSLRGLGAETQYF. The CDR3 nucleotides read TGCGCCAGCAGCCTCCGTGGACTGGGGGCTGAGACCCAGTACTTC.

The chain has TRBV6-5 and TRBJ2-3; TRBD1 matches at 8 bases. The germline gives CDR1 MNHEY, CDR2 SVGAGI. The V and J ends lost 2 bases and 6 bases, in that order; junction bases with no gene match: 7. CDR3 length: 15 residues. CDR3 amino acids: CASSYGSGGEDTQYF. The CDR3 bases are TGTGCCAGCAGTTACGGATCAGGGGGCGAGGATACGCAGTATTTT.

The CDR3 nucleotides read TGTGCCAGCAGCCAAGCCCTAGCTCCCTCTGATTACGAGCAGTACTTC. This gives the protein CASSQALAPSDYEQYF. The V and J genes are TRBV4-2 and TRBJ2-7; a possible D gene is TRBD2 (5 bases). The V gene lost 1 base and the J gene lost 4 bases, with 17 bases spanning the gap. The CDR3 sequence is 16 residues long. Germline loops: CDR1 LGHNA, CDR2 YNFKEQ.

This clone appeared once. This chain links TRBV27 with TRBJ1-2; TRBD1 matches at 8 bases. V shed 2 bases and J 4 bases; nucleotides not matched to a gene: 9. The CDR3 covers 16 residues. CDR1 and CDR2 (germline): MNHEY, SMNVEV (reference sequence). CDR3 protein: CASSLAYGTGLYGYTF. The DNA of the CDR3 is TGTGCCAGCAGTTTAGCGTATGGGACAGGACTCTATGGCTACACCTTC.

CDR3 DNA sequence: TGTGCCAGCAGTAGCGATCTAGCAGTGTTCGATGAGCAGTTCTTC. Amino acid sequence: CASSSDLAVFDEQFF. The chain joins TRBV6-4 to TRBJ2-1; a possible D gene is TRBD2 (5 bases). The germline V and J ends were trimmed by 5 bases and 8 bases, with 19 bases remaining between them. CDR3 length equals 15 residues. The germline V gene has CDR1 MRHNA and CDR2 SNTAGT.

V is TRBV6-1 and J is TRBJ2-3; D is uncertain. The germline V gene encodes CDR1 MNHNS and CDR2 SASEGT. V was trimmed by 7 bases and J by 0 bases, leaving 8 bases between them. This CDR3 has 13 residues. The CDR3 coding sequence is TGTGCCAGCACGCGCTTTAGCACAGATACGCAGTATTTT. Protein: CASTRFSTDTQYF.

The chain recombines TRBV27 with TRBJ2-2; TRBD1 is a possible D gene (5 bases). Trimming cost V 6 bases and J 4 bases, with 12 bases left between them. Germline CDR1 reads MNHEY; CDR2 reads SMNVEV (reference sequence). There are 14 residues in the CDR3. CDR3 DNA: TGTGCCAGCAGCCTCCAGGGTGGCACCGGGGAGCTGTTTTTT. It is translated as CASSLQGGTGELFF.

J is TRBJ2-6 and V is TRBV10-3, with 8 bases that match TRBD1. This CDR3 comprises 16 residues. V shed 6 bases and J 0 bases; nucleotides not matched to a gene: 4. Germline CDR1 is ENHRY and CDR2 is SYGVKD. The CDR3 spells CAIRDRDPSGANVLTF. CDR3 nucleotides: TGTGCCATCAGGGACAGGGACCCCTCTGGGGCCAACGTCCTGACTTTC.

J is TRBJ2-1 and V is TRBV15; 8 bases map to TRBD2. Germline trimming cut 0 bases from V and 6 bases from J; bases unmatched to any gene: 7. The CDR3 contains 16 residues. Germline V CDR1 and CDR2: LNHNV, YYDKDF (reference sequence). CDR3 in amino acids: CATSRDRASGFNEQFF. The CDR3, as DNA: TGTGCCACCAGCAGAGATCGGGCTAGCGGGTTCAATGAGCAGTTCTTC.

The chain combines TRBV5-5 with TRBJ2-3, with a tentative D call TRBD1 (7 bases). Germline V CDR1 and CDR2: SGHKS, YYEKEE (reference sequence). CDR3 length equals 16 residues. The germline V and J ends were trimmed by 1 base and 0 bases, with 12 bases remaining between them. The CDR3 sequence is CASSLQAGGSTDTQYF. In nucleotides, the CDR3 is TGTGCCAGCAGCTTGCAGGCAGGGGGGAGCACAGATACGCAGTATTTT.

CDR3 amino acids: CASSRREEKLFF. The CDR3 DNA is TGTGCCAGCAGTCGAAGGGAGGAAAAACTGTTTTTT. V gene TRBV28 combines with J gene TRBJ1-4; D call uncertain. The germline V gene has CDR1 MDHEN and CDR2 SYDVKM. Trimming removed 5 bases from V and 8 bases from J, with 9 bases in between. The length of the CDR3 is 12 residues.

The CDR3 reads CASSSLTYEQYF. CDR3 DNA sequence: TGTGCCAGCAGCTCACTCACCTACGAGCAGTACTTC. J is TRBJ2-7 and V is TRBV7-9; D ambiguous. Germline values: CDR1 SEHNR, CDR2 FQNEAQ (reference sequence). CDR3 size: 12 residues. Between the trimmed V and J ends, which lost 4 bases and 2 bases, there was a span of 6 bases.

The chain combines TRBV27 with TRBJ2-7, with a weak D call TRBD2 (5 bases). Germline lookup yields CDR1 MNHEY and CDR2 SMNVEV (reference sequence). The CDR3 covers 13 residues. V was pared by 5 bases and J by 3 bases, with 11 bases between. CDR3: CASSIQRNYEQYF. CDR3 in DNA: TGTGCCAGCAGTATCCAGCGGAACTACGAGCAGTACTTC.

This clone was detected only once. The V and J genes are TRBV2 and TRBJ2-2; no clear D. Trimming shortened V by 1 base and J by 6 bases, and 6 bases separated the two germline ends. CDR1 is SNHLY and CDR2 is FYNNEI in the germline V gene. This CDR3 contains 13 residues. The DNA of the CDR3 is TGTGCCAGCAGTGAAGTTAGTGCCGGGGAGCTGTTTTTT. It yields the protein CASSEVSAGELFF.

A remark on this clone: As the CDR3 is not closed by the conserved phenylalanine or tryptophan, this likely results from a read error. The limits of the CDR3 on the DNA are not certain, so only TCRdb's listed CDR3 is given. The chain employs TRBV20-1 and TRBJ1-2; TRBD1 reflects the table's D call only, with no check against the DNA. The CDR3 region is 8 residues in length, termini included. Germline-derived CDR1 and CDR2 are DFQATT and SNEGSKA (reference sequence). CDR3 protein: CSAKQGAL.

The chain uses TRBV5-4 and TRBJ2-7; 9 bases map to TRBD2. The CDR3 contains 18 residues. CDR1 and CDR2 from the germline V gene are SGHNT and YYREEE (reference sequence). V lost 3 bases and J lost 2; bases outside the gene matches: 15. CDR3 loop: CASSSGELGLATPYEQYF. For the CDR3, the DNA is TGTGCCAGCAGCTCGGGCGAATTGGGACTAGCTACTCCCTACGAGCAGTACTTC.

The rearrangement links TRBV27 to TRBJ2-1; D perhaps matches TRBD2 (5 bases). The CDR3 totals 11 residues. Germline V gene data show CDR1 as MNHEY and CDR2 as SMNVEV (reference sequence). With 10 bases removed from V and 10 bases from J, the gap between germline ends came to 14 bases. CDR3 in DNA: TGTGCCACTGGACGGGGAATCGAGCAGTTCTTC. Translating it yields CATGRGIEQFF.

The chain has TRBV13 and TRBJ1-1; D gene ambiguous. Germline V lookup: CDR1 PRHDT, CDR2 FYEKMQ (reference sequence). V was cut by 5 bases and J by 0 bases, with 19 bases left in between. This CDR3 has 17 amino acids. The CDR3 here is CASSPSDRGLMNTEAFF. CDR3 bases: TGTGCCAGCAGCCCCTCCGATCGGGGTTTGATGAACACTGAAGCTTTCTTT. The full variable domain, rest sourced from reference TRBV13 and TRBJ1-1, is AAGVIQSPRHLIKEKRETATLKCYPIPRHDTVYWYQQGPGQDPQFLISFYEKMQSDKGSIPDRFSAQQFSDYHSELNMSSLELGDSALYFCASSPSDRGLMNTEAFFGQGTRLTVV.

The chain combines TRBV10-3 with TRBJ2-7; D is ambiguous. V was pared by 0 bases and J by 0 bases, with 15 bases between. This CDR3 is 17 amino acids long. The V gene's germline CDR1 is ENHRY and CDR2 SYGVKD. Here the CDR3 DNA reads TGTGCCATCAGTGAGTCGAACCCAGGAAGCCCCTCCTACGAGCAGTACTTC. This codes for CAISESNPGSPSYEQYF.

This clone was detected only a few times. The chain has TRBV9 and TRBJ1-5, with 7 bases that match TRBD1. CDR3 length: 14 amino acids. CDR1 and CDR2 from the germline V gene are SGDLS and YYNGEE. V dropped 7 bases and J dropped 2; count of bases not matched to a gene: 6. The CDR3 sequence is CASSRQGGNQPQHF. CDR3 bases: TGTGCCAGCTCTAGACAGGGAGGCAATCAGCCCCAGCATTTT.

This clone was counted once. V is TRBV5-4 and J is TRBJ2-7, with 8 bases lining up with TRBD2. This CDR3 has 15 amino acids. V lost 0 bases, J lost 7 bases, and 9 bases stayed unmatched. Germline lookup yields CDR1 SGHNT and CDR2 YYREEE (reference sequence). The CDR3 is CASSLEYGGAGEQYF. The DNA for the CDR3 is TGTGCCAGCAGCTTGGAGTACGGGGGGGCGGGGGAGCAGTACTTC.

This chain joins TRBV7-9 and TRBJ2-7, with D maybe TRBD2 (5 bases). Trimming removed 4 bases at V and 3 bases at J, with 10 bases between. This CDR3 is 13 amino acids long. Germline V gives CDR1 SEHNR, CDR2 FQNEAQ (reference sequence). The CDR3 region has the DNA TGTGCCAGCAGCTGGGGAGCCGTCTACGAGCAGTACTTC. It encodes CASSWGAVYEQYF. Full variable domain (rest looked up from reference TRBV7-9 and TRBJ2-7): DTGVSQNPRHKITKRGQNVTFRCDPISEHNRLYWYRQTLGQGPEFLTYFQNEAQLEKSRLLSDRFSAERPKGSFSTLEIQRTEQGDSAMYLCASSWGAVYEQYFGPGTRLTVT.

The count of this clone is one. The gene calls are TRBV28 and TRBJ2-1; 10 nucleotides align to TRBD2. The germline V gene encodes CDR1 MDHEN and CDR2 SYDVKM. The trim removed 3 bases at V and 5 bases at J, leaving 10 bases unmatched. This CDR3 region has 17 residues. CDR3 sequence (DNA): TGTGCCAGCAGTTTCCTGGGTCGGACTAGCGGCCACAATGAGCAGTTCTTC. Translation gives CASSFLGRTSGHNEQFF. The whole variable domain, filled in from reference TRBV28 and TRBJ2-1, reads DVKVTQSSRYLVKRTGEKVFLECVQDMDHENMFWYRQDPGLGLRLIYFSYDVKMKEKGDIPEGYSVSREKKERFSLILESASTNQTSMYLCASSFLGRTSGHNEQFFGPGTRLTVL.

V gene TRBV12-5 combines with J gene TRBJ2-1; D not certain. V gave up 1 base and J gave up 10 bases, with 8 bases separating them. The CDR3 extends over 12 amino acids. Germline V gene data show CDR1 as LGHNT and CDR2 as FRNRAP. CDR3 protein: CASGLAIQEQFF. The CDR3 bases are TGTGCTAGTGGTTTGGCAATACAAGAGCAGTTCTTC. The entire variable domain, with the rest obtained from reference TRBV12-5 and TRBJ2-1, is as follows: DARVTQTPRHKVTEMGQEVTMRCQPILGHNTVFWYRQTMMQGLELLAYFRNRAPLDDSGMPKDRFSAEMPDATLATLKIQPSEPRDSAVYFCASGLAIQEQFFGPGTRLTVL.